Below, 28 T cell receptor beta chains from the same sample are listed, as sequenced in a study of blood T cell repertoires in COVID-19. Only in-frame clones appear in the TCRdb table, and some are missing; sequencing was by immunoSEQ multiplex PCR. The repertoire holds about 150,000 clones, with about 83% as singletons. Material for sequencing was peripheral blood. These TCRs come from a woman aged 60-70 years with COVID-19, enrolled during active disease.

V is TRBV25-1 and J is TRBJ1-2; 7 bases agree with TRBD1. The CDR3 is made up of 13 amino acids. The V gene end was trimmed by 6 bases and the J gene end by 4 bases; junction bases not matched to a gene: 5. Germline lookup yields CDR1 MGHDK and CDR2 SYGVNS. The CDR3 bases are TGTGCCAGCAGAGGACAGGTACTCTATGGCTACACCTTC. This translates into CASRGQVLYGYTF.

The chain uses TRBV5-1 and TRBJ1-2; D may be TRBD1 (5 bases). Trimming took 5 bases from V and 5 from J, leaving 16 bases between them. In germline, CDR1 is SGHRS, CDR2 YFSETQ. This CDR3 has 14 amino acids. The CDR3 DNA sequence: TGCGCCAGCAGTCCCGCGGGGGAAGAGTATGGCTACACCTTC. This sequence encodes CASSPAGEEYGYTF.

The CDR3 region has the DNA TGTGCCAGCAGTGATAGGGCAGGGGCGAAGAATAACTATGGCTACACCTTC. Amino acid sequence: CASSDRAGAKNNYGYTF. V usage is TRBV6-1 and J usage is TRBJ1-2; D is possibly TRBD1 (6 bases). Germline lookup yields CDR1 MNHNS and CDR2 SASEGT. The CDR3 covers 17 residues. Trimming left V 3 bases short and J 1 base short, with 18 bases between.

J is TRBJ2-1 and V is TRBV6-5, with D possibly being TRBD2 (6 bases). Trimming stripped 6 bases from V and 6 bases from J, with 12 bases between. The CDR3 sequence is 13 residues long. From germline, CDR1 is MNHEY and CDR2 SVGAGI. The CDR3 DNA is TGTGCCAGCAGCATACTAGCAGGCAATGAGCAGTTCTTC. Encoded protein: CASSILAGNEQFF.

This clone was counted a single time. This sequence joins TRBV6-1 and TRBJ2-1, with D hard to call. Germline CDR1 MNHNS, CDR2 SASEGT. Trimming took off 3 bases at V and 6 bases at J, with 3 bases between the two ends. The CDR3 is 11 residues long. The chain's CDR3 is CASSERNEQFF. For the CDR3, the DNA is TGTGCCAGCAGTGAGCGCAATGAGCAGTTCTTC.

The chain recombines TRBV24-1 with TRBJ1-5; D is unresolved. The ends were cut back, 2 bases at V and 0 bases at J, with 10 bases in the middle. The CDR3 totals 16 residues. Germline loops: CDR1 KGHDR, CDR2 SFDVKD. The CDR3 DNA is TGTGCCACCAGTGATTCAGGATTTTATAGCAATCAGCCCCAGCATTTT. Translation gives CATSDSGFYSNQPQHF.

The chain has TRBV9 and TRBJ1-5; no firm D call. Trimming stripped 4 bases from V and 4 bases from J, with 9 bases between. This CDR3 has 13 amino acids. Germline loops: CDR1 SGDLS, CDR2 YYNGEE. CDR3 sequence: CASSPDGNQPQHF. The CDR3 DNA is TGTGCCAGCAGCCCCGACGGGAATCAGCCCCAGCATTTT. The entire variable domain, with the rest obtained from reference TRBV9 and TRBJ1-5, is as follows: DSGVTQTPKHLITATGQRVTLRCSPRSGDLSVYWYQQSLDQGLQFLIQYYNGEERAKGNILERFSAQQFPDLHSELNLSSLELGDSALYFCASSPDGNQPQHFGDGTRLSIL.

The CDR3 coding sequence is TGTGCCAGCAGTGTCGACAGGGGCGGTGAGCAGTTCTTC. Amino acid sequence: CASSVDRGGEQFF. The chain recombines TRBV6-4 with TRBJ2-1; 8 nucleotides agree with TRBD1. The CDR3 length is 13 residues. V shed 4 bases and J 9 bases; nucleotides not matched to a gene: 5. CDR1 is MRHNA and CDR2 is SNTAGT in the germline V gene.

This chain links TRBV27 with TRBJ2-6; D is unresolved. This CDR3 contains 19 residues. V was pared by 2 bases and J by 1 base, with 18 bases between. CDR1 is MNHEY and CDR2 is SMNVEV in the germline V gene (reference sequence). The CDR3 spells CASSLIMRSPPSGANVLTF. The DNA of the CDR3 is TGTGCCAGCAGTTTAATAATGAGGTCCCCCCCTTCTGGGGCCAACGTCCTGACTTTC.

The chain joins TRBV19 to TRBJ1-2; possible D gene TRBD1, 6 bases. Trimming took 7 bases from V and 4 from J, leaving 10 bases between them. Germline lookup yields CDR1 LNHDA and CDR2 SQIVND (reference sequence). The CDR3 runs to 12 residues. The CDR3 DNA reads TGTGCCAGTACCCAGGACAGCTATGGCTACACCTTC. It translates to CASTQDSYGYTF.

CDR3 nucleotides: TGTGCCAGCAGTCCCACATCGAACACTGAAGCTTTCTTT. Amino acid sequence: CASSPTSNTEAFF. This sequence joins TRBV6-5 and TRBJ1-1; D remains ambiguous. The CDR3 length is 13 residues. CDR1 is MNHEY, CDR2 SVGAGI, per germline. Trimming took 5 bases from V and 1 from J, leaving 8 bases between them.

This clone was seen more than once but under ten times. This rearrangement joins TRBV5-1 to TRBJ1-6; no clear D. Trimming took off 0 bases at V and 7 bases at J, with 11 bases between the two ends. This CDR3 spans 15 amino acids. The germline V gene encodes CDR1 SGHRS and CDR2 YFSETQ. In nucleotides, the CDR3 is TGCGCCAGCAGCTTGGTGGCGGAAAGGAATTCACCCCTCCACTTT. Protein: CASSLVAERNSPLHF. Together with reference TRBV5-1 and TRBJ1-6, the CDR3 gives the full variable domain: KAGVTQTPRYLIKTRGQQVTLSCSPISGHRSVSWYQQTPGQGLQFLFEYFSETQRNKGNFPGRFSGRQFSNSRSEMNVSTLELGDSALYLCASSLVAERNSPLHFGNGTRLTVT.

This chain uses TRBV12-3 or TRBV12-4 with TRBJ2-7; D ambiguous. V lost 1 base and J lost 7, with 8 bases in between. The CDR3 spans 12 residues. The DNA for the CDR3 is TGTGCCAGCAGTTTAGGACTGCCTGAGCAGTACGTC. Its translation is CASSLGLPEQYV.

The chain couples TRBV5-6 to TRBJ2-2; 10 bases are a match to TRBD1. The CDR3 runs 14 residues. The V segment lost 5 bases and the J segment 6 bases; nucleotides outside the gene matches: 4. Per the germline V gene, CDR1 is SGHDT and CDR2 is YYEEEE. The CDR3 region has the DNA TGTGCCAGCAGTTATGGACAGGGGGCCGGGGAGCTGTTTTTT. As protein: CASSYGQGAGELFF.

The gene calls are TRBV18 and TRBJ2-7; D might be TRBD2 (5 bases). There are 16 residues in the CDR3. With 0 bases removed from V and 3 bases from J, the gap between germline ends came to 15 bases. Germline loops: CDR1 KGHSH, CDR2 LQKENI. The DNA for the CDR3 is TGTGCCAGCTCACCACCGGCCAGCGGAAACTACTACGAGCAGTACTTC. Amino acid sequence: CASSPPASGNYYEQYF.

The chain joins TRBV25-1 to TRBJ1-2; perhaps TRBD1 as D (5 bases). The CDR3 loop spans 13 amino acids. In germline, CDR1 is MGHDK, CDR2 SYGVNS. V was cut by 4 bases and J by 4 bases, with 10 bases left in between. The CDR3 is CASSAGLVYGYTF. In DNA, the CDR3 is TGTGCCAGCAGTGCGGGACTAGTCTATGGCTACACCTTC.

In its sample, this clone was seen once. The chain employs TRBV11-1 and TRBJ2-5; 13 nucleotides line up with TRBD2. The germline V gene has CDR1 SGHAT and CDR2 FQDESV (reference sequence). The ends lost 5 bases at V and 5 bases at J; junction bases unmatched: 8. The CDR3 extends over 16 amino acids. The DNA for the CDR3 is TGTGCCAGCAGCCCAACTAGCGGGAGGGCCGGGGAGACCCAGTACTTC. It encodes CASSPTSGRAGETQYF. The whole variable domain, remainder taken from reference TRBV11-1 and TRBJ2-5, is EAEVAQSPRYKITEKSQAVAFWCDPISGHATLYWYRQILGQGPELLVQFQDESVVDDSQLPKDRFSAERLKGVDSTLKIQPAELGDSAMYLCASSPTSGRAGETQYFGPGTRLLVL.

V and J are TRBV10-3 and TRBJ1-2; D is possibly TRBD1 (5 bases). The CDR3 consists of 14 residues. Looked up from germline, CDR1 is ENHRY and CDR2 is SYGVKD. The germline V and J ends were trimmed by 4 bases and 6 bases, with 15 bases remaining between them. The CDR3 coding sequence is TGTGCCATCAGTGCGGACATGGCTCTCGATGGCTACACCTTC. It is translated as CAISADMALDGYTF.

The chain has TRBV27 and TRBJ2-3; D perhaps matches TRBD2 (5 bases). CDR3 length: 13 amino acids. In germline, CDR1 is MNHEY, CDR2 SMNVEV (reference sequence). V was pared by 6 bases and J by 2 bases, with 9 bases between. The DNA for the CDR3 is TGTGCCAGCAGACAAGCGGTCACAGATACGCAGTATTTT. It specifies CASRQAVTDTQYF.

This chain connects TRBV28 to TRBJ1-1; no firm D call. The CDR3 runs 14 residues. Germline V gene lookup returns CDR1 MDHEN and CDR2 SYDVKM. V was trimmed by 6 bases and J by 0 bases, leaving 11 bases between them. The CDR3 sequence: CASSSGSLNTEAFF. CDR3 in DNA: TGTGCCAGCAGCTCGGGGTCACTGAACACTGAAGCTTTCTTT. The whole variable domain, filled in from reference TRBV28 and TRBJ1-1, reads DVKVTQSSRYLVKRTGEKVFLECVQDMDHENMFWYRQDPGLGLRLIYFSYDVKMKEKGDIPEGYSVSREKKERFSLILESASTNQTSMYLCASSSGSLNTEAFFGQGTRLTVV.

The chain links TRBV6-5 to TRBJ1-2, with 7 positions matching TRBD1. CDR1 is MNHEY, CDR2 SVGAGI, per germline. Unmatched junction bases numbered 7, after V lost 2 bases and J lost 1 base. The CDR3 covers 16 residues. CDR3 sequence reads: CASSYAGTAINYGYTF. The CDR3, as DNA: TGTGCCAGCAGTTACGCTGGGACAGCCATTAACTATGGCTACACCTTC.

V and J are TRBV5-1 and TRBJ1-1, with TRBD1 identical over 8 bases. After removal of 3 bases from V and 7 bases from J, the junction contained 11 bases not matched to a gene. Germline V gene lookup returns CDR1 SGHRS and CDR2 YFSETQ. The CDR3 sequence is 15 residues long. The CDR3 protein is CASSSGQGKEIEAFF. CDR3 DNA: TGCGCCAGCAGCTCTGGACAGGGAAAGGAGATTGAAGCTTTCTTT.

CDR3 region: CASSLGQGANEQFF. CDR3 DNA: TGTGCCAGCAGTTTGGGACAGGGGGCGAATGAGCAGTTCTTC. This chain connects TRBV6-5 to TRBJ2-1; the match to TRBD1 covers 12 bases. CDR1 is MNHEY and CDR2 is SVGAGI in the germline V gene. The V and J ends lost 4 bases and 7 bases, in that order; junction bases with no gene match: 2. CDR3 size: 14 residues.

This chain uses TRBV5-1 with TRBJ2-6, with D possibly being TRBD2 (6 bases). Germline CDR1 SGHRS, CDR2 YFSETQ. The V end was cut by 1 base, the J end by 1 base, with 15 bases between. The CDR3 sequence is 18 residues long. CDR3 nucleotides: TGCGCCAGCAGCTTGATTAGCGGAGCTTCGTCTGGGGCCAACGTCCTGACTTTC. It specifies CASSLISGASSGANVLTF.

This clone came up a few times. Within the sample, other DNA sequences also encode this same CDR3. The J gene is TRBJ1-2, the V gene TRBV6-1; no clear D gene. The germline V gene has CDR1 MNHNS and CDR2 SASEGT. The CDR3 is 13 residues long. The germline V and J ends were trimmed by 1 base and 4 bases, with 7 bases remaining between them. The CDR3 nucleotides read TGTGCCAGCAGTGAAGTTGGGCCCTATGGCTACACCTTC. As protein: CASSEVGPYGYTF.

CDR3 bases: TGCGCCAGCAGCAAAGGGGGGACTAGCGGGAGTTGGGGCAACACCGGGGAGCTGTTTTTT. Amino acids: CASSKGGTSGSWGNTGELFF. The chain combines TRBV5-1 with TRBJ2-2; 14 bases map to TRBD2. CDR3 length: 20 amino acids. The J segment lost 2 bases and the V segment lost 4 bases, leaving 13 bases of the junction unmatched. Germline V CDR1 and CDR2: SGHRS, YFSETQ.

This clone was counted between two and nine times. The CDR3 spells CASSDRGFSTEAFF. Here the CDR3 DNA reads TGCGCCAGCAGTGATCGAGGGTTTAGCACTGAAGCTTTCTTT. The rearrangement links TRBV10-2 to TRBJ1-1; no clear D gene. Germline CDR1 reads WSHSY; CDR2 reads SAAADI. The length of the CDR3 is 14 residues. Trimming removed 3 bases at V and 4 bases at J, with 12 bases between.

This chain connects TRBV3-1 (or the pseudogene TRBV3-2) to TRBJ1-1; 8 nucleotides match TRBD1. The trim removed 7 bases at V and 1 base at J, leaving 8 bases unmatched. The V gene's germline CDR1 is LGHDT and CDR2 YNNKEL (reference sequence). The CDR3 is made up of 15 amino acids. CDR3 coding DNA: TGTGCCAGCAAGACCCGGACAGGGCAGAACACTGAAGCTTTCTTT. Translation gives CASKTRTGQNTEAFF.